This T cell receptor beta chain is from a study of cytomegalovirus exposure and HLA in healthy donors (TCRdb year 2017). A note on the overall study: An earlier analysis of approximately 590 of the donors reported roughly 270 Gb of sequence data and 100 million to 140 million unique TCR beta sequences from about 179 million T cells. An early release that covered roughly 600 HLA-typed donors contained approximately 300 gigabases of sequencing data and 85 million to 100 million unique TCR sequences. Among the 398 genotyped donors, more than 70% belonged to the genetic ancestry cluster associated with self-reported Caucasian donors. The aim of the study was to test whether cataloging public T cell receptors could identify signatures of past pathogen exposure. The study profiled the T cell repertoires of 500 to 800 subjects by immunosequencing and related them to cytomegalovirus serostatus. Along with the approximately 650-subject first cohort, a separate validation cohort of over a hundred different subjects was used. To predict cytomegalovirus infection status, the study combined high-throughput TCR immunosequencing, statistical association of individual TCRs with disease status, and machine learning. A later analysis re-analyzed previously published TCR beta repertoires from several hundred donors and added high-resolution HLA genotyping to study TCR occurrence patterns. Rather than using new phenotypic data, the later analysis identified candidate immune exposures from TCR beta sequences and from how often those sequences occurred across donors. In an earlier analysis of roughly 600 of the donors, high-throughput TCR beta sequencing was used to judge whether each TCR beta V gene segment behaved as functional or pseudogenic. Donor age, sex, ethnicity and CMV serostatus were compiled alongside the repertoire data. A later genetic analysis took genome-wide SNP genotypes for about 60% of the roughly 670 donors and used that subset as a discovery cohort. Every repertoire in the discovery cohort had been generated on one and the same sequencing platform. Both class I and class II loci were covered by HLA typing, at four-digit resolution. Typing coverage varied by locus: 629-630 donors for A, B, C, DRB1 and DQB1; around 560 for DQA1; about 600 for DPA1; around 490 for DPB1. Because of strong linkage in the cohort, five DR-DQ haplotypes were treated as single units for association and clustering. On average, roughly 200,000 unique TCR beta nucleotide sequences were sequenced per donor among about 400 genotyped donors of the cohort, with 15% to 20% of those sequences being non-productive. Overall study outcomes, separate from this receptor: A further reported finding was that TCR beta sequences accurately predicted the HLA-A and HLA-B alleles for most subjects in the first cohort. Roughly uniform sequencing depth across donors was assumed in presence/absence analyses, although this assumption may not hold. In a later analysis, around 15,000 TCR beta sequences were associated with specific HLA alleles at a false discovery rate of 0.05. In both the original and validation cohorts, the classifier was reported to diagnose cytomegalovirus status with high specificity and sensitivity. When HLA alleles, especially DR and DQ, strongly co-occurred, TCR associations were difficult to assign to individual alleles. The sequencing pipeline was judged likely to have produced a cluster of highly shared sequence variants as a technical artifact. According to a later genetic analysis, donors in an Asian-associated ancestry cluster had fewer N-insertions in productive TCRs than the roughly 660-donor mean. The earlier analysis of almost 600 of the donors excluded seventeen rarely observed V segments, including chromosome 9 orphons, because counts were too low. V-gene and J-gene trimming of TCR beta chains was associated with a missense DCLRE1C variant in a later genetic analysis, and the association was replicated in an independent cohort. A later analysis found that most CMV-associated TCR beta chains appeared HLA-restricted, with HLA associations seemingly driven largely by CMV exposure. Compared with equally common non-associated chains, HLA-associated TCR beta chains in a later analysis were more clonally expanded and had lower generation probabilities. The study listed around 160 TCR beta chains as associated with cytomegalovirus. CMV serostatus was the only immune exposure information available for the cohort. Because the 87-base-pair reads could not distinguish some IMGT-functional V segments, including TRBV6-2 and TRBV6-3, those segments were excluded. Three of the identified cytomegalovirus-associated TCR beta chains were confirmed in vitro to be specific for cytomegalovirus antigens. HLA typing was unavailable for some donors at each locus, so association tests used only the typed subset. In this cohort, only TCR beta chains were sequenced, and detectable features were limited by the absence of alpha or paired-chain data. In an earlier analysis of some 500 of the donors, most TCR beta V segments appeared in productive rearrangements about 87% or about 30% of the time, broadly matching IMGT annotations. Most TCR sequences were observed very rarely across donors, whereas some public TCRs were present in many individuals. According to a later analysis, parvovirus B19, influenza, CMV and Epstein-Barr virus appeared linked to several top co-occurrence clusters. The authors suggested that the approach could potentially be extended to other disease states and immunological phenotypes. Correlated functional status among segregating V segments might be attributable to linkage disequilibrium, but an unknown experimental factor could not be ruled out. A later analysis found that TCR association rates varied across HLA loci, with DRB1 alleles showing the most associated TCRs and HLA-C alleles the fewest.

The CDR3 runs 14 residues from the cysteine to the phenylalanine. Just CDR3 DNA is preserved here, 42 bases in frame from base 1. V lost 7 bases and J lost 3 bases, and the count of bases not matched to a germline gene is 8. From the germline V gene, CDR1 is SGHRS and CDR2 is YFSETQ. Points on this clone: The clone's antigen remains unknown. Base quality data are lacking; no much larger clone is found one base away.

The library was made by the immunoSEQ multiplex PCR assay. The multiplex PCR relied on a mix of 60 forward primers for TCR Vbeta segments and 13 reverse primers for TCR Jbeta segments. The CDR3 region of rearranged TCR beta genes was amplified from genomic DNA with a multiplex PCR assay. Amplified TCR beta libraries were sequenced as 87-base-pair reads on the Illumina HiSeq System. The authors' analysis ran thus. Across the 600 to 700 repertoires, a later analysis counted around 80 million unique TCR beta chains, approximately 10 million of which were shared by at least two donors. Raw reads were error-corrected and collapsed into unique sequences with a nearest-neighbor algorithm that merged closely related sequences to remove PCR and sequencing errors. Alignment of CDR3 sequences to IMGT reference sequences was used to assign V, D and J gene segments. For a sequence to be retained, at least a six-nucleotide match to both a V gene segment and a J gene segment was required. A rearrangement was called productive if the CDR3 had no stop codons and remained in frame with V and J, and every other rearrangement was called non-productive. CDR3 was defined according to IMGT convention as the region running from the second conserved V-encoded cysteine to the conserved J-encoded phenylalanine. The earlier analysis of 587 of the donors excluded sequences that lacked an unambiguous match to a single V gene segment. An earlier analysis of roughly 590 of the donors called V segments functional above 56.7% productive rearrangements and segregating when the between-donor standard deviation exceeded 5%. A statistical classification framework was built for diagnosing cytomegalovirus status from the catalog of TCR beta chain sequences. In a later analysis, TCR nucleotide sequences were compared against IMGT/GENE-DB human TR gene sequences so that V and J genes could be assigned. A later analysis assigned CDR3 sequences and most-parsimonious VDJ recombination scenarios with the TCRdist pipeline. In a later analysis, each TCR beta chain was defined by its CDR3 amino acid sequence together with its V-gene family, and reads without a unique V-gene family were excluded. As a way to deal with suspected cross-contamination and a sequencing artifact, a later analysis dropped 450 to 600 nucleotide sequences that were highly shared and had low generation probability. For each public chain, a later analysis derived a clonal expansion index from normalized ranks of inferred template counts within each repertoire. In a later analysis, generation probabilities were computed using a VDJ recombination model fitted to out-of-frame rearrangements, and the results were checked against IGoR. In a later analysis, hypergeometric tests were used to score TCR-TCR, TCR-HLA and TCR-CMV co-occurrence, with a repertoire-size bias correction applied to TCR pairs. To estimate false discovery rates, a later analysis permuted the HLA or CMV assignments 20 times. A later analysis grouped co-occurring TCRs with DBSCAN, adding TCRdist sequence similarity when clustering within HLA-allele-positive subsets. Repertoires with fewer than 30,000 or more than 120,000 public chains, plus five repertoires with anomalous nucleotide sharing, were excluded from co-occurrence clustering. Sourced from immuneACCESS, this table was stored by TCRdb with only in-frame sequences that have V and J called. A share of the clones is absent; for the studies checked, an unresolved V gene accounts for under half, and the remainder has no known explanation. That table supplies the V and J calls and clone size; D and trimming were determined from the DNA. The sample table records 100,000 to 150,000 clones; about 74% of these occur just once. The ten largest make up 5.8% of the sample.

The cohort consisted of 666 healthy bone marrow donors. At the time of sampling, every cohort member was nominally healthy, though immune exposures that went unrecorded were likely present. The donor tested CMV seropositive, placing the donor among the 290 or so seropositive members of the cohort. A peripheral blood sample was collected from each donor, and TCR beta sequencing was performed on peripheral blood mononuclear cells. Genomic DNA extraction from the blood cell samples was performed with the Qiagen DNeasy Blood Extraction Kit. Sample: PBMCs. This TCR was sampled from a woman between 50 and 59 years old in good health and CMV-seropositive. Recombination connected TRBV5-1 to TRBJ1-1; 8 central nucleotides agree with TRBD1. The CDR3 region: CASGQGGVDTEAFF. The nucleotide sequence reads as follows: TGCGCCAGCGGACAGGGTGGGGTTGACACTGAAGCTTTCTTT.